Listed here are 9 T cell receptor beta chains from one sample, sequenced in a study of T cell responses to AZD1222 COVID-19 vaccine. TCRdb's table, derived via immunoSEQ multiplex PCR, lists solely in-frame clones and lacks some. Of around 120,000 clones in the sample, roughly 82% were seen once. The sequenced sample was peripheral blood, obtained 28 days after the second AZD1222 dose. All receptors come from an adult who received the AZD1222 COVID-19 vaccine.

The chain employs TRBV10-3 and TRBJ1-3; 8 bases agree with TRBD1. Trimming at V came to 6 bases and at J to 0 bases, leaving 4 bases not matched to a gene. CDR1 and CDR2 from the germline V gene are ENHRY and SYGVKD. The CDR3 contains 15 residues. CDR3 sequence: CAIRGQDFSGNTIYF. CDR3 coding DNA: TGTGCCATCAGGGGACAGGACTTCTCTGGAAACACCATATATTTT.

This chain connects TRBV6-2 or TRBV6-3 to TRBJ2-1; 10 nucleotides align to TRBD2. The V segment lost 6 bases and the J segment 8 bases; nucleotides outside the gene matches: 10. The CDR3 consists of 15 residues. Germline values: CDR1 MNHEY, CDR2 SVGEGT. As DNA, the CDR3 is TGTGCCAGCAGCCGTCCGACTAGCGGGTGGGATGAGCAGTTCTTC. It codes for CASSRPTSGWDEQFF.

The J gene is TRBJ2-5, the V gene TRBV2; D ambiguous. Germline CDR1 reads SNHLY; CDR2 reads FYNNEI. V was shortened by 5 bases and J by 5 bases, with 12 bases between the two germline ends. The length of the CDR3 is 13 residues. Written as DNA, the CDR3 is TGTGCCAGCAGTTCTTGGCCGGCGGAGACCCAGTACTTC. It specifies CASSSWPAETQYF.

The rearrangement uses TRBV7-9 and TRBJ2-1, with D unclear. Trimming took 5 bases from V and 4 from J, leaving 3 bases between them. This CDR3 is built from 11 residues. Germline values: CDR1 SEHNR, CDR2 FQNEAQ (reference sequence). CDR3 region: CASSGYNEQFF. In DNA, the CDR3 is TGTGCCAGCAGCGGATACAATGAGCAGTTCTTC.

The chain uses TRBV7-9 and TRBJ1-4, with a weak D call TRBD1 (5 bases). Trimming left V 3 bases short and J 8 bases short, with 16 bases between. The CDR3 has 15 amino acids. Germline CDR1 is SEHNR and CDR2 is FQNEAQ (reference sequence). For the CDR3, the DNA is TGTGCCAGCAGCTTGCTCCGGGGCCTAGTGGAAAAACTGTTTTTT. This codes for CASSLLRGLVEKLFF.

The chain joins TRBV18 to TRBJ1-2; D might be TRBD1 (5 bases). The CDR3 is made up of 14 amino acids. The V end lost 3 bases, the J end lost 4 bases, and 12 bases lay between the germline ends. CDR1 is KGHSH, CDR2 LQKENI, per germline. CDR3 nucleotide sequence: TGTGCCAGCTCACCTGGGGCCGGCCCCTATGGCTACACCTTC. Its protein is CASSPGAGPYGYTF.

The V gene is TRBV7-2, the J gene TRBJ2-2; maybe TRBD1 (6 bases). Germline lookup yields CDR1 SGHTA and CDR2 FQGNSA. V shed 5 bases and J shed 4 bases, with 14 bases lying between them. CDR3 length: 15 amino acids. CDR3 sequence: CASSKRQATTGELFF. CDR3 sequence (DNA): TGTGCCAGCAGCAAAAGACAGGCCACCACCGGGGAGCTGTTTTTT.

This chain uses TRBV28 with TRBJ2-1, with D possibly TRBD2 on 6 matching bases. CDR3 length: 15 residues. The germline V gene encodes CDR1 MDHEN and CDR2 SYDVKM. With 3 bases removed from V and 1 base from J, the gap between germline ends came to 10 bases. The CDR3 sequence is CASSLGGASYNEQFF. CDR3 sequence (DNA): TGTGCCAGCAGTTTGGGAGGAGCATCCTACAATGAGCAGTTCTTC.

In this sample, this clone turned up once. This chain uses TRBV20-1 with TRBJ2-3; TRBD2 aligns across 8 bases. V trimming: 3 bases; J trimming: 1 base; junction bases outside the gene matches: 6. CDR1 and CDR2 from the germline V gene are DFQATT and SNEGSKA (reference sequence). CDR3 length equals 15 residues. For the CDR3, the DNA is TGCAGTGCTAGTGTCGGGGGGGCCGGCACAGATACGCAGTATTTT. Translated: CSASVGGAGTDTQYF.